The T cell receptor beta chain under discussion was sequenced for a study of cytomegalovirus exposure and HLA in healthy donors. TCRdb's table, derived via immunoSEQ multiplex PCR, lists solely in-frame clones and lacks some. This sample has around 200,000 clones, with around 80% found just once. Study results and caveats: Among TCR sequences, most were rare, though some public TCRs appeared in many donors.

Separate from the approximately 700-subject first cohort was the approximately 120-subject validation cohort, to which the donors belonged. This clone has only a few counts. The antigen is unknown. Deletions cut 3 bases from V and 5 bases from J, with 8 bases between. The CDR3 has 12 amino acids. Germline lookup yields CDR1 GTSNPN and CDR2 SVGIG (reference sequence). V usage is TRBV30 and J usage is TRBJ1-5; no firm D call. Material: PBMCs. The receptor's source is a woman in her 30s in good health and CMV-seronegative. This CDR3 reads CAWSPGYQPQHF. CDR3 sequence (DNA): TGTGCCTGGAGCCCAGGCTATCAGCCCCAGCATTTT.